Below, 5 T cell receptor beta chains from the same sample are listed, as sequenced in a study of cytomegalovirus exposure and HLA in healthy donors. PCR primers comprised 60 Vbeta and 13 Jbeta primers. Sequenced by immunoSEQ multiplex PCR; TCRdb stores in-frame clones only, minus some. The sample contains some 200,000 clones, 65% to 90% of which appear only once. Sequenced material: PBMCs. Receptors were obtained from a girl aged 10-17 years in good health and CMV-seronegative.

This sequence joins TRBV28 and TRBJ1-4, with 8 bases aligning to TRBD1. The CDR3 runs 15 residues. Trimming at V came to 6 bases and at J to 5 bases, leaving 8 bases not matched to a gene. Germline V gene lookup returns CDR1 MDHEN and CDR2 SYDVKM. CDR3 DNA sequence: TGTGCCAGCAGATCCGGACAGGGCCTCAATGAAAAACTGTTTTTT. Encoded protein: CASRSGQGLNEKLFF.

The V gene is TRBV28, the J gene TRBJ1-2; 9 bases fit TRBD1. Looked up from germline, CDR1 is MDHEN and CDR2 is SYDVKM. The CDR3 is 16 amino acids. V trimming: 4 bases; J trimming: 6 bases; junction bases outside the gene matches: 12. The CDR3 spells CASSSPGTGFVNGYTF. In nucleotides, the CDR3 is TGTGCCAGCAGTTCCCCCGGGACAGGGTTTGTTAATGGCTACACCTTC.

The chain uses TRBV12-5 and TRBJ2-3, with 12 bases aligning to TRBD2. Trimming took 0 bases from V and 2 from J; bases not matched to a gene: 6. CDR1 and CDR2 from the germline V gene are LGHNT and FRNRAP. The CDR3 length is 18 residues. CDR3 coding DNA: TGTGCTAGTGGTTTGGTCCTCGGGACTAGCGGGTACACAGATACGCAGTATTTT. It translates to CASGLVLGTSGYTDTQYF. Full variable domain (remainder filled in from reference TRBV12-5 and TRBJ2-3): DARVTQTPRHKVTEMGQEVTMRCQPILGHNTVFWYRQTMMQGLELLAYFRNRAPLDDSGMPKDRFSAEMPDATLATLKIQPSEPRDSAVYFCASGLVLGTSGYTDTQYFGPGTRLTVL.

V is TRBV27 and J is TRBJ1-6; 7 bases align to TRBD1. Losses at the gene ends were 5 bases for V and 7 bases for J; bases not matched to a gene: 5. Germline CDR1 MNHEY, CDR2 SMNVEV (reference sequence). This CDR3 comprises 14 residues. The chain's CDR3 is CASSPGTANSPLHF. CDR3 coding DNA: TGTGCCAGCAGTCCCGGGACAGCCAATTCACCCCTCCACTTT.

The chain joins TRBV27 to TRBJ1-6; the D gene is possibly TRBD1 (5 bases). In germline, CDR1 is MNHEY, CDR2 SMNVEV (reference sequence). This CDR3 is built from 16 residues. V lost 3 bases and J 10 bases, leaving 19 bases between the germline ends. The DNA of the CDR3 is TGTGCCAGCAGTTTCGACACCCAGGGCTCACGGTCACCCCTCCACTTT. Translating it yields CASSFDTQGSRSPLHF.